This T cell receptor beta chain emerged from a study of read filtering for tumor transcriptome and immune sequencing. Study as a whole: Revised staging placed roughly eight patients in R-ISS I, 15 to 20 in II, 6 or 7 in III. Study-wide findings and caveats: Single-read clonotypes: about 81.9% of IR-seq clonotypes (about 3.5% of reads), 74.6% of RNA-seq clonotypes (roughly 43% of reads).

Germline V lookup: CDR1 MNHNY, CDR2 SVGAGI (reference sequence). J lost 0 bases, V lost 2 bases, and 7 bases had no gene match. This CDR3 comprises 17 residues. Molecular barcoded adaptors covering alpha/delta and beta/gamma chains were used on approximately 400 ng RNA. Using its own MiXCR run on the reads, TCRdb lists one record per CDR3 protein. This table has roughly 130,000 distinct CDR3 sequences, 10% to 15% appearing once. Ten or more counts support this clonotype. Its antigen is unknown. The V and J genes are TRBV6-6 and TRBJ1-5; 7 bases agree with TRBD1. The receptor comes from a donor at least 40 years old with multiple myeloma. Sequencing used a population of CD138-negative cells sorted from bone marrow. The CDR3 coding sequence is TGTGCCAGCAGTTACGGGGCAGGGGGGCGTAGCAATCAGCCCCAGCATTTT. As protein: CASSYGAGGRSNQPQHF.